The TCR beta chain described here comes from a study of T cell responses to AZD1222 COVID-19 vaccine. Findings and limits, study-wide: Reportedly, nearly half the spike-specific TCRs target unmutated variant regions. The donor group comprised mostly white British people and more females; the analysis possibly underestimated clonal diversity.

The V gene's germline CDR1 is SGHAT and CDR2 FQNNGV. The V gene lost 5 bases and the J gene lost 5 bases, with 15 bases spanning the gap. The CDR3 covers 14 residues. Note on this clone: What it binds is not known.

Profiled with immunoSEQ multiplex PCR; TCRdb holds only in-frame clones, not every one. The data contain 170,000 or so clones, approximately 90% of them seen just once; the ten biggest clones take up approximately 1.4%. This specimen was peripheral blood, taken on day 0 of AZD1222 vaccination. The origin of this receptor is an adult in good health. The chain links TRBV11-2 to TRBJ1-1; D is unresolved. The CDR3 DNA follows: TGTGCCAGCAGCCCACAAGGGAGGGCGACTGAAGCTTTCTTT. Translating gives CASSPQGRATEAFF.